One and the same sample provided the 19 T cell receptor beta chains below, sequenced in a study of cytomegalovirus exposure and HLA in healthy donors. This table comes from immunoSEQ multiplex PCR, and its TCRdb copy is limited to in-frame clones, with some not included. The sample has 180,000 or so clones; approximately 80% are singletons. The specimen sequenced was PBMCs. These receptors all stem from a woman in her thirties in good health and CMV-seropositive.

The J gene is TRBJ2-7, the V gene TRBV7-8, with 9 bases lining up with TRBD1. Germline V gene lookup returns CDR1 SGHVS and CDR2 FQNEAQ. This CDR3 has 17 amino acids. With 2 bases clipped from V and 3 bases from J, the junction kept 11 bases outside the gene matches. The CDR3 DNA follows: TGTGCCAGCAGCTTACCAACCGGAGGGACAGGGATCTACGAGCAGTACTTC. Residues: CASSLPTGGTGIYEQYF. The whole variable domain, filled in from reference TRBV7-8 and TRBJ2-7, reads GAGVSQSPRYKVAKRGQDVALRCDPISGHVSLFWYQQALGQGPEFLTYFQNEAQLDKSGLPSDRFFAERPEGSVSTLKIQRTQQEDSAVYLCASSLPTGGTGIYEQYFGPGTRLTVT.

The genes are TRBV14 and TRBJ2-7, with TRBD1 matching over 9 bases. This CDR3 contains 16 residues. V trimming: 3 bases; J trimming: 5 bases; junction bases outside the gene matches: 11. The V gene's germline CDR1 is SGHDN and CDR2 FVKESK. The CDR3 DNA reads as TGTGCCAGCAGCCACTTACGGACAGGGGCTGATAACGAGCAGTACTTC. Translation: CASSHLRTGADNEQYF.

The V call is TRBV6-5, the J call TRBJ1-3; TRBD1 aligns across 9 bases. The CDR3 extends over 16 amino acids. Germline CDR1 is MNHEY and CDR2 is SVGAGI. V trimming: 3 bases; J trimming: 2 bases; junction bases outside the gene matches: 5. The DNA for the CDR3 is TGTGCCAGCAGTTATGTACAGGGGGCAACTGGAAACACCATATATTTT. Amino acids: CASSYVQGATGNTIYF.

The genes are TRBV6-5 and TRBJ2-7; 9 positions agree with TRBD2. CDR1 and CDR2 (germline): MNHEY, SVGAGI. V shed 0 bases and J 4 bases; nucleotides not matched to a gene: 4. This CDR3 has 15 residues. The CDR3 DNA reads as TGTGCCAGCAGTTACTCGTCTAGCGGGAAATACGAGCAGTACTTC. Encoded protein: CASSYSSSGKYEQYF.

CDR3 protein: CASSFRGYEQYF. CDR3 nucleotide sequence: TGCGCCAGCAGCTTTCGGGGCTACGAGCAGTACTTC. This chain connects TRBV5-1 to TRBJ2-7; D possibly corresponds to TRBD2 (5 bases). The CDR3 loop spans 12 amino acids. The V and J ends lost 2 bases and 3 bases respectively, with 6 bases between them. Germline V gene lookup returns CDR1 SGHRS and CDR2 YFSETQ.

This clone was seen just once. In nucleotides, the CDR3 is TGTGCCTGGAGTGGACAGATTAATCAGCCCCAGCATTTT. This gives the protein CAWSGQINQPQHF. The V and J genes are TRBV30 and TRBJ1-5, with D possibly being TRBD1 (5 bases). Germline CDR1 is GTSNPN and CDR2 is SVGIG (reference sequence). The ends were cut back, 1 base at V and 4 bases at J, with 8 bases in the middle. The CDR3 is 13 residues long.

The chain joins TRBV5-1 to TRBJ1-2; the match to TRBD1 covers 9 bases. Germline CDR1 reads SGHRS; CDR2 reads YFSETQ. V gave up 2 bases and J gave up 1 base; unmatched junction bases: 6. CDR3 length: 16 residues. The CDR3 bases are TGCGCCAGCAGCTTACAGGGGGCGTCCCTTAACTATGGCTACACCTTC. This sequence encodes CASSLQGASLNYGYTF.

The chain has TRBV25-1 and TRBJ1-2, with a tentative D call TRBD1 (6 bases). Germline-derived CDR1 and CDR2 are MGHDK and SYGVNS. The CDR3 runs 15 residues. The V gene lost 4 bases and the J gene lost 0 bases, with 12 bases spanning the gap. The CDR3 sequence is CASSGGDTSNYGYTF. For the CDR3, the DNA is TGTGCCAGCAGTGGAGGGGACACCTCTAACTATGGCTACACCTTC.

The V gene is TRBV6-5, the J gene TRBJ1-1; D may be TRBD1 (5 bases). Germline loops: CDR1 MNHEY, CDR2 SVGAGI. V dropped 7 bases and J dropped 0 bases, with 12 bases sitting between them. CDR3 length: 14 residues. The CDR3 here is CASIPPGLNTEAFF. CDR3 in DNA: TGTGCCAGCATCCCGCCAGGGTTGAACACTGAAGCTTTCTTT.

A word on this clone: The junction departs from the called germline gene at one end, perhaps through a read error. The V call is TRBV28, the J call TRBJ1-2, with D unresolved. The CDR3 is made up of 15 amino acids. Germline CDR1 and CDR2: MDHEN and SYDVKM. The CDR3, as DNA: TGTGCCAGCAGGTTATTGGTACAGACTAACTATGGCTACACCTTC. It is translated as CASRLLVQTNYGYTF.

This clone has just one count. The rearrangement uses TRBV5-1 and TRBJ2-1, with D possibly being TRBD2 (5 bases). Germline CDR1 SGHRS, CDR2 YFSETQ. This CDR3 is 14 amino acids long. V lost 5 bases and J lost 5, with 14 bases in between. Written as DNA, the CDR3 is TGCGCCAGCAGTGAGGGCGGCCCCAACAATGAGCAGTTCTTC. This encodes CASSEGGPNNEQFF.

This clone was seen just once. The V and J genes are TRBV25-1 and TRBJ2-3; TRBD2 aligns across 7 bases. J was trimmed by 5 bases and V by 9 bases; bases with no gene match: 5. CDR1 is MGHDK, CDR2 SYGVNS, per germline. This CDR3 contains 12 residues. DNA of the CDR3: TGTGCCAGTGGGGAGGGCGGAGATACGCAGTATTTT. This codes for CASGEGGDTQYF. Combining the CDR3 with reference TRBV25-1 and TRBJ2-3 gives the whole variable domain EADIYQTPRYLVIGTGKKITLECSQTMGHDKMYWYQQDPGMELHLIHYSYGVNSTEKGDLSSESTVSRIRTEHFPLTLESARPSHTSQYLCASGEGGDTQYFGPGTRLTVL.

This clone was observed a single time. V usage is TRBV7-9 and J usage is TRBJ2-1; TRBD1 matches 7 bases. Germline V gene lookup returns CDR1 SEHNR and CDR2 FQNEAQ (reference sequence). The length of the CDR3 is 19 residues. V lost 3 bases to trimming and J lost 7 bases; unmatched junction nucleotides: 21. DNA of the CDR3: TGTGCCAGCAGCTTTGATTCTGTCGGGTTCCACAGGGGATGGAATGAGCAGTTCTTC. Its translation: CASSFDSVGFHRGWNEQFF.

CDR3 sequence: CASSQDWTGDGYTF. The CDR3 DNA sequence: TGCGCCAGCAGCCAAGATTGGACAGGAGATGGCTACACCTTC. This chain joins TRBV4-1 and TRBJ1-2; 7 bases match TRBD1. This CDR3 region has 14 residues. The J segment lost 6 bases and the V segment lost 0 bases, leaving 4 bases of the junction unmatched. The germline gives CDR1 MGHRA, CDR2 YSYEKL.

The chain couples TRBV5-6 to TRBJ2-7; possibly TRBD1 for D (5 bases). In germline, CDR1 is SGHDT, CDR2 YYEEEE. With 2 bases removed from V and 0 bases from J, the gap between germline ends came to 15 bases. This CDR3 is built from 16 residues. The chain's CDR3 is CASSLKVRQFSYEQYF. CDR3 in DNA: TGTGCCAGCAGCTTAAAAGTAAGACAGTTCTCCTACGAGCAGTACTTC.

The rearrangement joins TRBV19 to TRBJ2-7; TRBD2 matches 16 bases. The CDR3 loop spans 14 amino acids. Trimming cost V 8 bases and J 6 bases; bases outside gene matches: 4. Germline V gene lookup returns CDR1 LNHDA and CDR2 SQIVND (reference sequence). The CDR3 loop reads CASSGTSGRAEQYF. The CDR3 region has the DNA TGTGCCAGTTCCGGGACTAGCGGGAGGGCCGAGCAGTACTTC.

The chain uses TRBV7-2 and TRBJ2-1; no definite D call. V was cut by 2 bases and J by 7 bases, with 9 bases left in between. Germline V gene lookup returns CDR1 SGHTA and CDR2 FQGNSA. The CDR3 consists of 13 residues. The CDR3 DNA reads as TGTGCCAGCAGCTTACTCCGGTGGAATGAGCAGTTCTTC. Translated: CASSLLRWNEQFF.

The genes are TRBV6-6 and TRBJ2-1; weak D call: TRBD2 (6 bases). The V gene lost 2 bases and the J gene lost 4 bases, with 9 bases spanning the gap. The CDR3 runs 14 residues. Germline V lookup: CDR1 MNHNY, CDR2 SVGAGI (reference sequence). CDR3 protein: CASSYTGTYNEQFF. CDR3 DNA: TGTGCCAGCAGTTACACCGGGACTTACAATGAGCAGTTCTTC.

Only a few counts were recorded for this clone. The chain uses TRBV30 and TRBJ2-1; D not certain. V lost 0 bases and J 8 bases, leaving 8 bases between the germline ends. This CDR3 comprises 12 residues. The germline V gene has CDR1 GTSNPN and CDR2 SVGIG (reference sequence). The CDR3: CAWSVFRYEQFF. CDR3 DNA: TGTGCCTGGAGTGTATTCCGGTATGAGCAGTTCTTC. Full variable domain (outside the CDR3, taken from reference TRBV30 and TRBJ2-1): SQTIHQWPATLVQPVGSPLSLECTVEGTSNPNLYWYRQAAGRGLQLLFYSVGIGQISSEVPQNLSASRPQDRQFILSSKKLLLSDSGFYLCAWSVFRYEQFFGPGTRLTVL.